A single sample gave rise to the 21 T cell receptor beta chains below, sequenced in a study of shared clonotypes between healthy human individuals. Naivety among CD8 cells was defined by CD45RO negativity and positive CCR7 selection, thereby excluding terminally differentiated effector memory CD45RA+ cells. Clones were read by immunoSEQ multiplex PCR, and TCRdb kept only the in-frame ones, dropping some. The sample has roughly 2,000,000 clones, about 95% seen once. The sequencing sample was made of naive CD8+ T cells sorted from blood. Receptors originate from a man aged 18-30 years in good health.

The chain combines TRBV10-2 with TRBJ2-2; D gene ambiguous. In germline, CDR1 is WSHSY, CDR2 SAAADI. V was clipped by 5 bases and J by 5 bases, with 15 bases between them. The CDR3 consists of 15 residues. CDR3 sequence: CASSSDQVLTGELFF. CDR3 nucleotide sequence: TGCGCCAGCAGTTCGGACCAAGTATTAACCGGGGAGCTGTTTTTT.

The CDR3 region is CASMPGTGIQPQHF. The CDR3 nucleotides read TGTGCCAGCATGCCCGGGACAGGGATTCAGCCCCAGCATTTT. V and J are TRBV6-1 and TRBJ1-5; 9 nucleotides match TRBD1. In germline, CDR1 is MNHNS, CDR2 SASEGT. The CDR3 covers 14 residues. Trimming removed 7 bases from V and 6 bases from J; junction bases left unmatched: 7.

V is TRBV6-6 and J is TRBJ2-2, with D possibly TRBD2 on 5 matching bases. The CDR3 runs 15 residues. Germline loops: CDR1 MNHNY, CDR2 SVGAGI (reference sequence). V was pared by 5 bases and J by 0 bases, with 10 bases between. The CDR3 spells CASSLGKANTGELFF. The CDR3 DNA reads TGTGCCAGCAGTCTCGGGAAGGCGAACACCGGGGAGCTGTTTTTT.

The chain uses TRBV2 and TRBJ1-5, with D possibly matching TRBD1 (6 bases). Germline lookup yields CDR1 SNHLY and CDR2 FYNNEI. The CDR3 contains 15 residues. The ends were cut back, 8 bases at V and 11 bases at J, with 25 bases in the middle. In nucleotides, the CDR3 is TGTGCCAGCCCTTGGAGGGGAGGGGGATTAATGTCCCAGCATTTT. This translates into CASPWRGGGLMSQHF.

The CDR3 region is CAISDNRGRVPYEQYF. CDR3 DNA: TGTGCCATCAGTGATAACAGGGGGCGGGTTCCCTACGAGCAGTACTTC. This chain links TRBV10-3 with TRBJ2-7; 9 bases are a match to TRBD1. V lost 3 bases to trimming and J lost 2 bases; unmatched junction nucleotides: 8. This CDR3 is built from 16 residues. Looked up from germline, CDR1 is ENHRY and CDR2 is SYGVKD.

This clone was counted once. The V and J genes are TRBV7-9 and TRBJ2-3, with D hard to call. Germline loops: CDR1 SEHNR, CDR2 FQNEAQ (reference sequence). This CDR3 comprises 16 residues. V was pared by 5 bases and J by 0 bases, with 15 bases between. Written as DNA, the CDR3 is TGTGCCAGCAGCCCCCCCTCACTATTTAGCACAGATACGCAGTATTTT. Translating it yields CASSPPSLFSTDTQYF.

The chain combines TRBV5-3 with TRBJ2-7; D is unclear. TRBV5-3 has ORF status, its function being uncertain. The CDR3 has 17 amino acids. V lost 3 bases to trimming and J lost 2 bases, with 21 bases between them. The CDR3 reads CARSSTLAQRGTYEQYF. CDR3 nucleotides: TGTGCCAGAAGCTCTACCCTGGCTCAGCGAGGAACCTACGAGCAGTACTTC.

The chain joins TRBV5-4 to TRBJ2-5; D might be TRBD1 (6 bases). This CDR3 is built from 13 residues. Trimming pared 3 bases from V and 5 bases from J, leaving 11 bases between. Germline V gene sequence: CDR1 SGHNT, CDR2 YYREEE (reference sequence). The CDR3: CASSYRAGETQYF. CDR3 DNA sequence: TGTGCCAGCAGCTACAGGGCTGGGGAGACCCAGTACTTC. Combining the CDR3 with reference TRBV5-4 and TRBJ2-5 gives the whole variable domain ETGVTQSPTHLIKTRGQQVTLRCSSQSGHNTVSWYQQALGQGPQFIFQYYREEENGRGNFPPRFSGLQFPNYSSELNVNALELDDSALYLCASSYRAGETQYFGPGTRLLVL.

This chain links TRBV27 with TRBJ1-1; no clear D. CDR3 length: 14 residues. The germline V gene encodes CDR1 MNHEY and CDR2 SMNVEV (reference sequence). V lost 3 bases, J lost 5 bases, and 13 bases lay in between. The CDR3 here is CASSFIGSGTEAFF. CDR3 DNA: TGTGCCAGCAGTTTTATAGGTTCGGGTACTGAAGCTTTCTTT.

Here the CDR3 reads CASSDPGLDLYEQYF. Here the CDR3 DNA reads TGTGCCAGCAGTGACCCGGGACTAGACCTCTACGAGCAGTACTTC. The V and J genes are TRBV2 and TRBJ2-7; 8 bases match TRBD2. The J segment lost 3 bases and the V segment lost 3 bases, leaving 7 bases of the junction unmatched. CDR3 size: 15 residues. From germline, CDR1 is SNHLY and CDR2 FYNNEI.

The V call is TRBV11-2, the J call TRBJ2-2; 9 positions match TRBD1. Unmatched junction bases numbered 6, after V lost 4 bases and J lost 6 bases. Germline values: CDR1 SGHAT, CDR2 FQNNGV. This CDR3 has 15 residues. The CDR3 sequence: CASSWQTGGAGELFF. CDR3 DNA: TGTGCCAGCAGCTGGCAGACAGGGGGGGCCGGGGAGCTGTTTTTT. The variable domain in full, completed from reference TRBV11-2 and TRBJ2-2, reads EAGVAQSPRYKIIEKRQSVAFWCNPISGHATLYWYQQILGQGPKLLIQFQNNGVVDDSQLPKDRFSAERLKGVDSTLKIQPAKLEDSAVYLCASSWQTGGAGELFFGEGSRLTVL.

The chain links TRBV27 to TRBJ1-5; 10 nucleotides agree with TRBD1. Germline V gives CDR1 MNHEY, CDR2 SMNVEV (reference sequence). V was pared by 4 bases and J by 0 bases, with 15 bases of the junction left unmatched. This CDR3 has 20 amino acids. The CDR3 reads CASSSNSGTGDAYSNQPQHF. As DNA, the CDR3 is TGTGCCAGCAGTTCAAACTCCGGGACAGGGGACGCTTATAGCAATCAGCCCCAGCATTTT.

About this clone itself: This same CDR3 is encoded by further DNA sequences in the sample. The rearrangement links TRBV6-5 to TRBJ2-2; D gene ambiguous. CDR1 and CDR2 from the germline V gene are MNHEY and SVGAGI. V dropped 4 bases and J dropped 0 bases, with 3 bases sitting between them. The CDR3 is made up of 13 amino acids. The CDR3, as DNA: TGTGCCAGCAGTTTTACGAACACCGGGGAGCTGTTTTTT. As protein: CASSFTNTGELFF.

The rearrangement uses TRBV27 and TRBJ2-7; the D gene is possibly TRBD2 (5 bases). The CDR3 consists of 14 residues. The V end was cut by 3 bases, the J end by 2 bases, with 11 bases between. Germline CDR1 is MNHEY and CDR2 is SMNVEV (reference sequence). This CDR3 reads CASSFLEDPYEQYF. The DNA for the CDR3 is TGTGCCAGCAGTTTCCTGGAGGACCCCTACGAGCAGTACTTC.

The gene calls are TRBV30 and TRBJ1-1; the D is unclear. Trimming pared 4 bases from V and 6 bases from J, leaving 12 bases between. The germline V gene has CDR1 GTSNPN and CDR2 SVGIG (reference sequence). This CDR3 spans 12 amino acids. The CDR3 is CAWTEGTAEAFF. In DNA, the CDR3 is TGTGCCTGGACGGAGGGTACCGCTGAAGCTTTCTTT.

V gene TRBV9 combines with J gene TRBJ2-1, with 9 positions matching TRBD2. V trimming: 3 bases; J trimming: 1 base; junction bases outside the gene matches: 8. The CDR3 extends over 17 amino acids. Germline-derived CDR1 and CDR2 are SGDLS and YYNGEE. This CDR3 is CASSEGGTSISYNEQFF. The CDR3 coding sequence is TGTGCCAGCAGCGAGGGGGGGACTAGCATATCCTACAATGAGCAGTTCTTC.

The chain joins TRBV7-9 to TRBJ2-3, with 11 bases identical to TRBD2. V lost 4 bases, J lost 3 bases, and 3 bases stayed unmatched. Germline loops: CDR1 SEHNR, CDR2 FQNEAQ (reference sequence). This CDR3 is 15 amino acids long. As DNA, the CDR3 is TGTGCCAGCAGCTCCCCTAGCGGGGGGACAGATACGCAGTATTTT. Its translation: CASSSPSGGTDTQYF.

The V and J genes are TRBV27 and TRBJ2-7; 7 bases are shared with TRBD1. CDR3 length: 14 amino acids. The germline V gene encodes CDR1 MNHEY and CDR2 SMNVEV (reference sequence). Unmatched junction bases numbered 7, after V lost 5 bases and J lost 3 bases. Here the CDR3 reads CASSQLTGFYEQYF. The CDR3 DNA is TGTGCCAGCAGTCAACTGACAGGGTTCTACGAGCAGTACTTC.

On this clone: Within the sample, other DNA sequences also encode this same CDR3. J is TRBJ2-7 and V is TRBV18, with D possibly called TRBD1 or TRBD2 (5 bases each). V was clipped by 3 bases and J by 4 bases, with 10 bases between them. CDR1 is KGHSH and CDR2 is LQKENI in the germline V gene. The CDR3 extends over 13 amino acids. Here the CDR3 DNA reads TGTGCCAGCTCACCCCCCGAGGGGTACGAGCAGTACTTC. Translated: CASSPPEGYEQYF.

The V and J genes are TRBV4-1 and TRBJ2-7, with D perhaps TRBD1 or TRBD2 (6 bases each). The ends were cut back, 2 bases at V and 4 bases at J, with 18 bases in the middle. The CDR3 runs to 16 residues. Per the germline V gene, CDR1 is MGHRA and CDR2 is YSYEKL. The CDR3 nucleotides are TGCGCCAGCAGCCAAAAATCGGGCGGGACAACGTACGAGCAGTACTTC. Translating it yields CASSQKSGGTTYEQYF.

CDR3 protein: CASSRRSSGSTDTQYF. The DNA for the CDR3 is TGTGCCAGCAGCCGGCGTTCTAGCGGCAGCACAGATACGCAGTATTTT. The gene calls are TRBV2 and TRBJ2-3, with TRBD2 matching 7 bases. Germline CDR1 and CDR2: SNHLY and FYNNEI. This CDR3 has 16 residues. V shed 6 bases, J shed 0 bases, and the junction held 9 bases outside the gene matches. The full variable domain, in which reference TRBV2 and TRBJ2-3 provide the parts outside the CDR3, is EPEVTQTPSHQVTQMGQEVILRCVPISNHLYFYWYRQILGQKVEFLVSFYNNEISEKSEIFDDQFSVERPDGSNFTLKIRSTKLEDSAMYFCASSRRSSGSTDTQYFGPGTRLTVL.